This T cell receptor (beta chain) was captured in a study of cytomegalovirus exposure and HLA in healthy donors (dated by TCRdb to 2016 to 2017). In the study overall: In an earlier analysis of roughly 500 of the donors, 276 Gb of sequence data and about 110 million unique TCR beta sequences from roughly 200 million T cells were reported. Roughly 320 gigabases of sequencing data and tens of millions of unique TCR sequences made up an early release that covered approximately 620 HLA-typed donors. Of the 350 to 400 genotyped donors, around 81% fell in the genetic ancestry cluster associated with self-reported Caucasian donors. The aim of the study was to test whether cataloging public T cell receptors could identify signatures of past pathogen exposure. The study profiled the T cell repertoires of around 700 subjects by immunosequencing and related them to cytomegalovirus serostatus. In addition to the first cohort of 666 subjects, a separate validation cohort of 130 or so different subjects was used. To predict cytomegalovirus infection status, the study brought together high-throughput TCR immunosequencing, statistical association of individual TCRs with disease status, and machine learning. A later analysis re-analyzed previously published TCR beta repertoires from several hundred donors and added high-resolution HLA genotyping to study TCR occurrence patterns. In the later analysis, no new phenotypic data were used to find candidate immune exposures; instead, reliance was placed on TCR beta sequences and their occurrence across donors. In an earlier analysis of 550 to 700 of the donors, high-throughput TCR beta sequencing was used to judge whether each TCR beta V gene segment behaved as functional or pseudogenic. Alongside the repertoire data, information on donor age, sex, ethnicity and CMV serostatus was compiled. A later genetic analysis took genome-wide SNP genotypes for about three fifths of the 666 donors and used that subset as a discovery cohort. Every discovery cohort repertoire had been produced on one sequencing platform. HLA typing included class I and class II loci at four-digit resolution. The number of donors typed differed by locus, with roughly 629-640 for A, B, C, DRB1 and DQB1, 522 for DQA1, 606 for DPA1, and over 400 for DPB1. A handful of DR-DQ haplotypes were treated as single units for association and clustering because of strong linkage in the cohort. Among about 390 genotyped donors of the cohort, an average of 235,054 unique TCR beta nucleotide sequences were sequenced per donor, about a sixth of them non-productive. What the work shows at the level of the full study, not this receptor alone: Across donors, most TCR sequences were observed very rarely, whereas some public TCRs were present in many individuals. A total of 164 TCR beta chains were listed by the study as associated with cytomegalovirus. Because some donors lacked HLA typing at each locus, the association tests relied only on the typed subset. Roughly 17 rarely observed V segments, including chromosome 9 orphons, were excluded from the earlier analysis of approximately 600 of the donors because counts were too low. In a later analysis, HLA-associated TCR beta chains were found to be more clonally expanded and to have lower generation probabilities than equally common non-associated chains. In an earlier analysis of 500 to 650 of the donors, most TCR beta V segments appeared in productive rearrangements about 87% or about 30% of the time, broadly matching IMGT annotations. Linkage disequilibrium might explain the correlated functional status among segregating V segments, but an unknown experimental factor could not be ruled out. A further reported finding was that TCR beta sequences accurately predicted the HLA-A and HLA-B alleles for most subjects in the first cohort. Only TCR beta chains were sequenced in this cohort, and the absence of alpha or paired-chain data limited detectable features. According to a later analysis, TCR association rates differed among HLA loci, with DRB1 alleles showing the most associated TCRs and HLA-C alleles showing the fewest. V-gene and J-gene trimming of TCR beta chains was associated with a missense DCLRE1C variant in a later genetic analysis, and the association was replicated in an independent cohort. Compared with the approximately 600-donor mean, donors in an Asian-associated ancestry cluster had fewer N-insertions in productive TCRs, according to a later genetic analysis. In both the original and validation cohorts, the classifier was reported to diagnose cytomegalovirus status with high specificity and sensitivity. According to the authors, the approach could potentially be generalized to other disease states and immunological phenotypes. In vitro tests confirmed that a few of the cytomegalovirus-associated TCR beta chains recognize cytomegalovirus antigens. At a false discovery rate of 0.05, a later analysis linked 16,951 TCR beta sequences to specific HLA alleles. Roughly uniform sequencing depth across donors was assumed in presence/absence analyses, although this assumption may not hold. A cluster of highly shared sequence variants was judged likely to be a technical artifact of the sequencing pipeline. Assigning TCR associations to individual alleles was difficult when HLA alleles, especially DR and DQ, strongly co-occurred. CMV serostatus was the only immune exposure information available for the cohort. Several of the top co-occurrence clusters appeared to be linked to parvovirus B19, influenza, CMV and Epstein-Barr virus, according to a later analysis. According to a later analysis, most CMV-associated TCR beta chains appeared to be HLA-restricted, and the HLA associations seemed to be driven largely by CMV exposure.

With respect to this clone: Which antigen it targets is not known. Per-base qualities were not stored, and no clone one base away is much larger.

The cohort comprised 550 to 700 healthy bone marrow donors. All cohort members were sampled while nominally healthy, although unrecorded immune exposures were likely present. The donor tested CMV seropositive and was one of the 289 seropositive cohort members. A peripheral blood sample was collected from each donor, and TCR beta sequencing was performed on peripheral blood mononuclear cells. The Qiagen DNeasy Blood Extraction Kit was used to extract genomic DNA from the blood cell samples. Library preparation was by the immunoSEQ multiplex PCR assay. The multiplex PCR relied on a mix of 60 forward primers for TCR Vbeta segments and 13 reverse primers for TCR Jbeta segments. The CDR3 region of rearranged TCR beta genes was amplified from genomic DNA by a multiplex PCR assay. The amplified TCR beta libraries were sequenced on the Illumina HiSeq System as 87-base-pair reads. In the original analysis: In a later analysis, some 80 million unique TCR beta chains were counted across the approximately 620 repertoires, and some 10 million of these chains were shared by at least two donors. Raw reads were error-corrected and collapsed into unique sequences by a nearest-neighbor algorithm in which closely related sequences were merged to remove PCR and sequencing errors. To assign V, D and J gene segments, CDR3 sequences were aligned to IMGT reference sequences. For a sequence to be retained, a match of at least six nucleotides was required to both a V gene segment and a J gene segment. A rearrangement was called productive if the CDR3 had no stop codons and remained in frame with V and J, and every other rearrangement was called non-productive. CDR3 was defined according to IMGT convention as the region running from the second conserved V-encoded cysteine to the conserved J-encoded phenylalanine. In an earlier analysis of 500 to 650 of the donors, sequences lacking an unambiguous match to a single V gene segment were excluded. An earlier analysis of several hundred of the donors called V segments functional above 56.7% productive rearrangements and segregating when the between-donor standard deviation exceeded 5%. A statistical classification framework was built to diagnose cytomegalovirus status from the catalog of TCR beta chain sequences. In a later analysis, V and J genes were assigned by comparing TCR nucleotide sequences against IMGT/GENE-DB human TR gene sequences. The TCRdist pipeline was used in a later analysis to assign CDR3 sequences and most-parsimonious VDJ recombination scenarios. In a later analysis, each TCR beta chain was defined by its CDR3 amino acid sequence together with its V-gene family, and reads lacking a unique V-gene family were excluded. As a way to deal with suspected cross-contamination and a sequencing artifact, a later analysis dropped more than 500 nucleotide sequences that were highly shared and had low generation probability. A later analysis calculated a clonal expansion index for each public chain from normalized within-repertoire ranks of inferred template counts. Generation probabilities in a later analysis came from a VDJ recombination model fitted to out-of-frame rearrangements, and those results were checked against IGoR. In a later analysis, hypergeometric tests were used to score TCR-TCR, TCR-HLA and TCR-CMV co-occurrence, with a repertoire-size bias correction applied to TCR pairs. In a later analysis, false discovery rates were estimated by permuting HLA or CMV assignments 20 times. In a later analysis, co-occurring TCRs were grouped using DBSCAN, and TCRdist sequence similarity was added for clustering within HLA-allele-positive subsets. Repertoires with fewer than 30,000 or more than 120,000 public chains, plus five repertoires with anomalous nucleotide sharing, were excluded from co-occurrence clustering. The immuneACCESS repertoire file appears here via TCRdb, limited to in-frame rearrangements. These files lack a portion of the clones; in checked studies, under half of the deficit traces to unresolved V genes, and the cause of the others is not known. For V, J and clone size, that table is used; D and trimming come from the DNA. For this sample the table gives 200,000 or so clones, of which approximately 80% were detected only once. Around 2.2% of the sample lies in the top ten.

The clonotype comes from a woman aged 18-35 years in good health and CMV-seropositive. The specimen sequenced was PBMCs.

The CDR3 sequence is CASSASGGNNEQFF. The nucleotide sequence reads as follows: TGCGCCAGCAGTGCCAGCGGGGGTAACAATGAGCAGTTCTTC. Rearrangement joined TRBV10-1 to TRBJ2-1; 8 of the junction bases match TRBD2. The CDR3 spans 14 residues, from the cysteine through the phenylalanine. Left in the record is the CDR3 DNA by itself, 42 bases read in frame from the first base. V lost 4 bases and J lost 5 bases, and the count of bases not matched to a germline gene is 4. CDR1 and CDR2 (WNHNN, SYGVQD) derive from the germline V gene (reference sequence).